This T cell receptor beta chain was observed in a study of naive and memory T cell subsets (dated 2017 in TCRdb). At the level of the whole study: Sorted naive and memory T cell subsets from peripheral blood were analyzed in the study using a UMI-based, open-source pipeline for TCR alpha and beta sequencing. The results of the functional CMV T cell responses matched the IgG serology results in every case. RNA was DNase-treated and reverse transcribed with TCR constant-region primers, mostly using SuperScript III. General study outcomes and caveats: A clonotype was defined as a single alpha or beta chain sequence rather than as a paired alpha/beta receptor. The repertoire findings for the naive and memory subsets could not be validated against a ground truth because none was available. Once error correction was done, more than 85% of naive TCR sequences showed up just once, which made the naive abundance distributions much steeper than those of the memory subsets. TCR abundance followed a power law whose exponent differed between naive and memory subsets but was consistent across the three individuals. In both CD4 and CD8 cells, a rise in Gini index and a fall in Shannon and inverse Simpson diversity were observed from naive through CM, EM and EMRA. Naive repertoires, especially CD8, contained a few larger clonotypes, possibly memory cells re-expressing CD45RA. RNA-based TCR counts may be affected by expression changes linked to T cell activation and differentiation.

About this clonotype itself: The specificity of this receptor is unknown. Base quality data are lacking; no much larger clone is found one base away.

To prepare the library, UMI-ligation and nested PCR was applied. The beta constant-region primer was an equimolar mix of two oligonucleotides covering both TRBC1 and TRBC2. Four rounds of PCR, combining the SP2 primer with nested alpha and beta constant-region primers, were used to amplify the ligated cDNA. A single-stranded oligonucleotide bearing the SP2 primer plus a 12-nucleotide UMI was ligated onto the 3' end of the cDNA by T4 RNA ligase 1. Incubation of the ligation reaction was carried out at 16 degrees C for about 19-25 hours. To avoid over-amplification, PCR2 was usually performed as a SYBR Green qPCR and halted once a predetermined threshold was reached. All purifications after the first were performed with Agencourt AMPure XP magnetic beads. Library amounts were measured by Qubit and library quality was assessed on a TapeStation, where the main peak was expected at around 650 bp. Sequencing of the pooled libraries was done on an Illumina MiSeq using v2 2x251 paired-end kits, which typically yielded roughly 0.85-2 million reads per sample. Libraries were pooled at around 3.8 nM per sample, and about 4.5-7% PhiX was added to improve cluster recognition. As for the authors' bioinformatics: V and J genes were assigned to Demultiplexor-processed FASTQ reads by Decombinator through tag matching, with a single base-pair mismatch being allowed. Collapsinator relied on UMIs to fix sequencing errors as well as frequency errors caused by PCR heterogeneity. TCRs were translated and CDR3s were extracted from the conserved cysteine to the FGXG phenylalanine by CDR3Translator, with non-productive sequences being flagged. Gini, Shannon entropy and inverse Simpson indices were calculated on repertoires that had been subsampled to equal numbers of UMI-defined TCRs. Clonotype abundance distributions were fitted to a power law by maximum likelihood within the linear range. Similar UMI counts, unique TCR numbers and clonal distributions were obtained with the pipeline and with MIGEC on one naive CD8 sample. One analysis removed from the naive repertoire any naive TCRs that were also found in any memory subset from the same donor. A set of under 8,500 CMV-associated CDR3 sequences, compiled from VDJdb and a published dataset, was used to search the repertoires. The public reads were run again by TCRdb, first through fastp at Q25 and then through MiXCR, and only productive beta chains were kept. Each CDR3 protein appears once, grouped with its most common genes and DNA. None of the V and J calls come from the authors' own analysis; TCRdb made them. The sample records 80,000 to 95,000 distinct CDR3 sequences, about 10% of which are singletons. Less than 1.5% of the sample lies in the top ten.

TCR alpha and beta chain libraries were amplified separately from the second PCR step onward. To determine each donor's CMV status, fresh PBMCs were stimulated overnight with CMV viral lysate, and IFNgamma production from CD4+ T cells was then assessed. Using Miltenyi beads, CD4 T cells were first positively selected, and CD8 T cells were then positively selected from the CD4-negative fraction. Cells were stained for CD3, CD4, CD8, CD45RA, CD27 and a live/dead dye and were sorted on a BD Aria II into four subsets based on CD45RA and CD27. A few healthy volunteers provided blood, and the blood of each volunteer was split into CD4 and CD8 T cells and then into four differentiation subsets. Around 130 ml of peripheral blood was collected from each donor, and PBMC were isolated by Ficoll-Paque PLUS density-gradient centrifugation. Sorted cells were lysed in RLT buffer, after which RNA was extracted using a Qiagen RNeasy kit and stored at -80 degrees C.

The CDR3 sequence holds 12 residues, the cysteine and phenylalanine included. The kept DNA is CDR3 alone, 36 bases in frame from the first base. Trimming removed 6 bases from V and 9 bases from J, leaving 11 bases between the germline ends. The sequence derives from a human donor in good health. The sequence is built from TRBV23-1 and TRBJ2-2, with the D gene not clear enough to name. TRBV23-1 qualifies as an ORF whose function is uncertain. The sample comprised naive CD8+ T cells from blood. What the cell subset or site label conveys for this sample: naive T cells, CD45RA high CD27+. The nucleotide sequence is TGCGCCAGCAGCCCTCTTTTCCGGGAGCTGTTTTTT. This yields the protein CASSPLFRELFF.